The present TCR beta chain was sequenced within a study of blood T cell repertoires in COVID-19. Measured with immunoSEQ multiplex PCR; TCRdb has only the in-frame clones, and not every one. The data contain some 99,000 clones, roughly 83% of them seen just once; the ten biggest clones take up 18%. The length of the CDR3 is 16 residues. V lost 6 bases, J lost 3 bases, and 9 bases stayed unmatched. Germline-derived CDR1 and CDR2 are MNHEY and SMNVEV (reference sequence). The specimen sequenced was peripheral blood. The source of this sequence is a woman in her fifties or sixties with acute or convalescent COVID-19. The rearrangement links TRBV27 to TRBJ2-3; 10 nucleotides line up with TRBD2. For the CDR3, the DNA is TGTGCCAGCAGCCAACCGAGCGGGAGGGTAACAGATACGCAGTATTTT. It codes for CASSQPSGRVTDTQYF.